The rows below give T cell receptor beta chains drawn from one sample of a study of technical replicates of blood from several donors. Profiling relied on immunoSEQ multiplex PCR, and the TCRdb table lists in-frame clones only, not all of them. The sample consists of 65,000 to 80,000 clones, almost 99% of them appearing once. The sample consisted of T cells isolated from PBMCs. Source of these receptors: a human donor in good health. Each CDR3 is given with its conserved first and last residue. D genes are given only for firm matches. Clone size is given for some rows only: seen once, a few or many times, or a class if the clone is expanded.

D gene	V gene	clone size	J gene	CDR3 protein	CDR3 DNA
TRBD1	TRBV19	.	TRBJ1-2	CASTLQGGVYGYTF	TGTGCCAGTACCCTACAGGGGGGCGTCTATGGCTACACCTTC
TRBD1	TRBV6-5	.	TRBJ2-3	CASSYLLTGAGGQYF	TGTGCCAGCAGTTATCTACTTACTGGGGCAGGGGGGCAGTATTTT
TRBD1	TRBV27	once	TRBJ1-5	CATRQGLYQPQHF	TGTGCCACCCGACAGGGGCTCTATCAGCCCCAGCATTTT
.	TRBV19	.	TRBJ1-1	CAREGEAFF	TGTGCCAGAGAGGGTGAAGCTTTCTTT
.	TRBV9	.	TRBJ2-2	CASSYTQTGELFF	TGTGCCAGCAGTTATACCCAGACCGGGGAGCTGTTTTTT
.	TRBV7-3	.	TRBJ2-6	CASSLKPSGANVLTF	TGTGCCAGCAGCTTAAAGCCATCAGGGGCCAACGTCCTGACTTTC
.	TRBV10-2	.	TRBJ2-1	CASFRTGGDSYNEQFF	TGCGCCAGCTTCCGAACCGGCGGAGACTCCTACAATGAGCAGTTCTTC
.	TRBV7-9	once	TRBJ2-4	CASSGGLSKNIQYF	TGTGCCAGCAGCGGGGGACTCTCCAAAAACATTCAGTACTTC
.	TRBV4-2	.	TRBJ2-7	CASSQELKAAPYEQYF	TGTGCCAGCAGCCAAGAATTAAAAGCGGCTCCCTACGAGCAGTACTTC
.	TRBV15	.	TRBJ1-1	CATSTQLQVYTEAFF	TGTGCCACCAGCACTCAACTACAGGTCTACACTGAAGCTTTCTTT
.	TRBV6-1	.	TRBJ2-3	CASSEVHPDTQYF	TGTGCCAGCAGTGAAGTACACCCAGATACGCAGTATTTT
.	TRBV7-8	.	TRBJ2-7	CASSLKISPANYEQYF	TGTGCCAGCAGCTTGAAAATTAGTCCCGCAAACTACGAGCAGTACTTC
.	TRBV5-1	.	TRBJ2-7	CASSLDRLAYEQYF	TGCGCCAGCAGCTTGGACAGGTTGGCCTACGAGCAGTACTTC
TRBD1	TRBV27	.	TRBJ1-1	CASARQGSTEAFF	TGTGCCAGCGCCAGACAGGGGTCTACTGAAGCTTTCTTT
TRBD1	TRBV6-6	.	TRBJ1-1	CASSRDRNTEAFF	TGTGCCAGCAGCCGGGACAGGAACACTGAAGCTTTCTTT
.	TRBV11-3	few	TRBJ2-2	CASSPQTLQGGELFF	TGTGCCAGCAGCCCTCAGACGTTGCAGGGGGGGGAGCTGTTTTTT
.	TRBV18	.	TRBJ1-5	CASSPETSGTLSNQPQHF	TGTGCCAGCTCACCTGAGACCTCCGGGACACTTAGCAATCAGCCCCAGCATTTT